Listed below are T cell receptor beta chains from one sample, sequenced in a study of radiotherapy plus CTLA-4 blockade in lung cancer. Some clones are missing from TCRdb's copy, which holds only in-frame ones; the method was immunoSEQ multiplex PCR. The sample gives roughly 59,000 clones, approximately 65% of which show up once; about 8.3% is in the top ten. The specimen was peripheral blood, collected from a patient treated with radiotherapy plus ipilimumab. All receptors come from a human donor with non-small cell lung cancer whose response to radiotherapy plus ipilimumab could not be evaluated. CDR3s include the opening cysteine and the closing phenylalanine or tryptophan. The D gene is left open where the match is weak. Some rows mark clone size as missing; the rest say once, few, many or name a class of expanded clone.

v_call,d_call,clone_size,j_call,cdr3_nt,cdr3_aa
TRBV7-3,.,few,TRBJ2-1,TGTGCCAGCAGCTTAGCGGCGGGGAGCTCCTACAATGAGCAGTTCTTC,CASSLAAGSSYNEQFF
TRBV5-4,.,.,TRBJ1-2,TGTGCCAGCATGCCAACAGTGGGGGGGAACTATGGCTACACCTTC,CASMPTVGGNYGYTF
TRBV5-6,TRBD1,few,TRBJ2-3,TGTGCCAGCAGCGGGACAGGGAAGAGAGATACGCAGTATTTT,CASSGTGKRDTQYF
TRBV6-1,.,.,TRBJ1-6,TGTGCCAGCAGTGATCACAGTTCCCTCCACTTT,CASSDHSSLHF
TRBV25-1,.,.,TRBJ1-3,TGTGCCAGCAGTGTTCTTGGAAACACCATATATTTT,CASSVLGNTIYF
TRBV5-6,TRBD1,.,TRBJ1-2,TGTGCCAGCAGCCGGGACAGGGGGTCCCTTTATGGCTACACCTTC,CASSRDRGSLYGYTF
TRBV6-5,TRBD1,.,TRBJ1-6,TGTGCCAGCAAGCCGGGACAGGGGCTCTCACCCCTCCACTTT,CASKPGQGLSPLHF
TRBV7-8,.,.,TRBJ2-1,TGTGCCAGCAGCGCGGAAGGCCCCCCTGAGCAGTTCTTC,CASSAEGPPEQFF
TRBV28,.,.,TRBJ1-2,TGTGCCAGCACGACCTCGAGGGATTCCGCGAGGGGCTACACCTTC,CASTTSRDSARGYTF
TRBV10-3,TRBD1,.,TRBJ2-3,TGTGCCATCAGTGAGTCCGCCCTGGACAGGGGTGCAGATACGCAGTATTTT,CAISESALDRGADTQYF
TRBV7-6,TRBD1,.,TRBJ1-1,TGTGCCAGCAGCTTAACCGGGACAGCGAACACTGAAGCTTTCTTT,CASSLTGTANTEAFF
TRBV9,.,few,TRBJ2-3,TGTGCCAGCAGCCCTCGGGAAGGGTCTAGCACAGATACGCAGTATTTT,CASSPREGSSTDTQYF
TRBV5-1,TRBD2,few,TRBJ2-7,TGCGCCAGCAGCTCGGGACTAGAGCGGGTTCAGCAGTACTTC,CASSSGLERVQQYF
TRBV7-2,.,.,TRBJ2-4,TGTGCCAGCAGCTTAGAATGGGCTGCCAAAAACATTCAGTACTTC,CASSLEWAAKNIQYF
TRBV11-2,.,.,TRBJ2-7,TGTGCCAGCAGCGTCACCCGGGGGACCTACGAGCAGTACTTC,CASSVTRGTYEQYF
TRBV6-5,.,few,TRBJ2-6,TGTGCCAGCAGTTACCGCGGCTCTGGGGCCAACGTCCTGACTTTC,CASSYRGSGANVLTF
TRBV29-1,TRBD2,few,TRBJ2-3,TGCAGCGTTCGGACTAGCGGGGCAGCCACAGATACGCAGTATTTT,CSVRTSGAATDTQYF
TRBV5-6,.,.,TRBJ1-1,TGTGCCAGCAGCTTCCAGGGGCTTGTGAACACTGAAGCTTTCTTT,CASSFQGLVNTEAFF
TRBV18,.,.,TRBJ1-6,TGTGCCAGCTCAGCCTCTGGAGGGGCAAATTCACCCCTCCACTTT,CASSASGGANSPLHF
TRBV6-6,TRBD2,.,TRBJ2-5,TGTGCCAGCAGTAACGGACTAGCGGGGCAAGAGACCCAGTACTTC,CASSNGLAGQETQYF
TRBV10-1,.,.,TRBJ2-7,TGCGCCAGCAGTCCCGGGACTTTGAGCTCCTACGAGCAGTACTTC,CASSPGTLSSYEQYF
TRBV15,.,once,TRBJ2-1,TGTGCCACCAGCAGTAGGCAGGGGCCGGCGGATGAGCAGTTCTTC,CATSSRQGPADEQFF
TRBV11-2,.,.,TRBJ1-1,TGTGCCAGCAGCTTAGATCTGGGGCCCAGTGGAGCTTTCTTT,CASSLDLGPSGAFF
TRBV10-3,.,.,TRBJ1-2,TGTGCCATCACCCGGGAGATCTCTCCGGGTGGCTACACCTTC,CAITREISPGGYTF
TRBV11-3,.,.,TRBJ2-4,TGTGCCAGCAGCTTAGTTTTCGGGTCTTCGACCAAAAACATTCAGTACTTC,CASSLVFGSSTKNIQYF
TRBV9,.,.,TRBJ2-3,TGTGCCAGCAGCGTAGTTAGGGGCGCAGATACGCAGTATTTT,CASSVVRGADTQYF
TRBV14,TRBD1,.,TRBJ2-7,TGTGCCAGCAGCGCACCGGGACAGGGTACCTACGAGCAGTACTTC,CASSAPGQGTYEQYF
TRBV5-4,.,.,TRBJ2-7,TGTGCCAGCAGCTTGGGATCCGGGAGTCGGTACGAGCAGTACTTC,CASSLGSGSRYEQYF
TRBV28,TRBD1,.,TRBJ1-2,TGTGCCAGCATGGGGGGGGACAGGGTGGACTATGGCTACACCTTC,CASMGGDRVDYGYTF
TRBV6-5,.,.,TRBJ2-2,TGTGCCAGCAGCCTTTACACCGGGGAGCTGTTTTTT,CASSLYTGELFF
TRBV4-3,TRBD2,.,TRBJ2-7,TGCGCCAGCAGCCAGGCCTATAGCGGGGGGTCCGCCTACGAGCAGTACTTC,CASSQAYSGGSAYEQYF
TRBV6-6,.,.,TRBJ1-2,TGTGCCAGCAGTTACTCCTTGGGGGGTACCTATGGCTACACCTTC,CASSYSLGGTYGYTF
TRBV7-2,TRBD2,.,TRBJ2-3,TGTGCCAGCATCCAGAATAGCGGGACCGGCACAGATACGCAGTATTTT,CASIQNSGTGTDTQYF
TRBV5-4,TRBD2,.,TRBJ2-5,TGTGCCAGCAGCCTTGGAGGGGGCGGGGGGGCAGAGACCCAGTACTTC,CASSLGGGGGAETQYF
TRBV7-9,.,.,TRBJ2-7,TGTGCCAGCAGCGCGGGCCACGGGGCCTACGAGCAGTACTTC,CASSAGHGAYEQYF
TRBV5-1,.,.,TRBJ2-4,TGCGCCAGCAGCTTGTCAGGAGGACTAGCCAAAAACATTCAGTACTTC,CASSLSGGLAKNIQYF
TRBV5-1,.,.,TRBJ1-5,TGCGCCAGCAGCTTCTCTGGACAAAATGACCAGCCCCAGCATTTT,CASSFSGQNDQPQHF
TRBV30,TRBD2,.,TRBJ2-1,TGTGCCGCTAGACCCCTAGCGGGATCTCCCGGGGGCAATGAGCAGTTCTTC,CAARPLAGSPGGNEQFF
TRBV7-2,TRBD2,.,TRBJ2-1,TGTGCCAGCAGCTCGTCCACTAGCGGGAGGGCCATGGGTGAGCAGTTCTTC,CASSSSTSGRAMGEQFF
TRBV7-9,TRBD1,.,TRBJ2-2,TGTGCCAGCAGACAAGACAGGGGGGGAAGGGCCGGGGAGCTGTTTTTT,CASRQDRGGRAGELFF
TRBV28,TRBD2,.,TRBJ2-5,TGTGCCAGCAGTTTTCGGGGGCTAGCGGGGGCTGGGGAAGAGACCCAGTACTTC,CASSFRGLAGAGEETQYF
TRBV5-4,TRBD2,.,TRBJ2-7,TGTGCCAGCAGCACGGGACTAGCGGGACCTAATTCCTACGAGCAGTACTTC,CASSTGLAGPNSYEQYF
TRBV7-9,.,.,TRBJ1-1,TGTGCCAGCAGCTTGAGTGAGAACACTGAAGCTTTCTTT,CASSLSENTEAFF
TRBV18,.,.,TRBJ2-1,TGTGCCAGCTCGCGTACAGGGGGGGACTACAATGAGCAGTTCTTC,CASSRTGGDYNEQFF
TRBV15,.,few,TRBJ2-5,TGTGCCACCAGCAGAGATCGGGAGACCCAGTACTTC,CATSRDRETQYF
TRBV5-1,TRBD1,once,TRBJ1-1,TGCGCCAGCAGCACAGGGGACTTTCCGAACACTGAAGCTTTCTTT,CASSTGDFPNTEAFF
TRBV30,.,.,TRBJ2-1,TGTGCCTGGAGGGGCAGAGGGAGCTCCTACAATGAGCAGTTCTTC,CAWRGRGSSYNEQFF
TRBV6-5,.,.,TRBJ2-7,TGTGCCAGCAGTCCGCGAGACAGCTCCTACGAGCAGTACTTC,CASSPRDSSYEQYF
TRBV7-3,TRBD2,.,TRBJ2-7,TGTGCCAGCAGCTTCGGGACTAGCGGGATGAGGAAACAGTACTTC,CASSFGTSGMRKQYF
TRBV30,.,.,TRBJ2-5,TGTGCCTGGACCTTCGGGTTAGGAACCCAAGAGACCCAGTACTTC,CAWTFGLGTQETQYF
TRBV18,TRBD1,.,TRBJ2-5,TGTGCCAGCTCACCATGGGGACAGCTACAAGAGACCCAGTACTTC,CASSPWGQLQETQYF
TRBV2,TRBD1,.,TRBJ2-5,TGTGCCAGCAGGGGGACAGGGGGCGCCGAGACCCAGTACTTC,CASRGTGGAETQYF
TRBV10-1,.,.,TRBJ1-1,TGCGCCAGCAGTGAGTTACGGGGATGGACTGAAGCTTTCTTT,CASSELRGWTEAFF
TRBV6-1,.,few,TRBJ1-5,TGTGCCAGCAGTGAGGGGGGGGTGAGCAATCAGCCCCAGCATTTT,CASSEGGVSNQPQHF
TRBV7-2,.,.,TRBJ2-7,TGTGCCAGCAGTCCCAGGGCGGCCTACGAGCAGTACTTC,CASSPRAAYEQYF
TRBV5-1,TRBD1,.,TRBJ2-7,TGCGCCAGCAGCTTGGCAGGGGACAGCTCCTACGAGCAGTACTTC,CASSLAGDSSYEQYF
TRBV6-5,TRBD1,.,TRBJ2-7,TGTGCCAGCAGTGGTTCGACAGGGAGCTCCTACGAGCAGTACTTC,CASSGSTGSSYEQYF
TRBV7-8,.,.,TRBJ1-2,TGTGCCAGCAGCCCCATAGGAGGGGATTATGGCTACACCTTC,CASSPIGGDYGYTF
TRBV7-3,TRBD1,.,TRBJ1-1,TGTGCCAGCAGCCCCGACGGGACAGCTAATGAAGCTTTCTTT,CASSPDGTANEAFF